The sequence of this T cell receptor (beta chain) was determined in a study of T cells in Graves' hyperthyroidism and ophthalmopathy. Study findings and constraints: Ophthalmopathy and stable hyperthyroidism were separated by a 13 V-J model.

This clonotype was seen at least ten times. Its antigen is undetermined. Stable Graves' hyperthyroidism denoted no ophthalmopathy progression over 18 months. The diagnoses drew upon clinical symptoms, serum thyroxine and TRAb, thyroid ultrasound and orbital computed tomography. Extraction of PBMCs used 8.5 to 10 ml of fresh peripheral blood. The investigators amplified TCR beta CDR3 regions from RNA transcripts. Using the HTBI primer set, a first-round RT-PCR was run on the TCR CDR3. In TCRdb, the multiplex PCR reads were re-called with MiXCR into one record per CDR3 protein. The data hold about 420,000 distinct CDR3 sequences, with around 14% observed a single time. The J segment lost 4 bases and the V segment lost 1 base, leaving 4 bases of the junction unmatched. There are 16 residues in the CDR3. Germline CDR1 reads KGHSH; CDR2 reads LQKENI.

J is TRBJ2-3 and V is TRBV18; 11 bases match TRBD2. The material sequenced was blood. The sequence was collected from a woman in her late teens or twenties with Graves' hyperthyroidism. CDR3 amino acids: CASSPRLAGGADTQYF. The CDR3 region has the DNA TGTGCCAGCTCACCACGGCTAGCGGGAGGCGCAGATACGCAGTATTTT. Filled out from reference TRBV18 and TRBJ2-3, the complete variable domain reads NAGVMQNPRHLVRRRGQEARLRCSPMKGHSHVYWYRQLPEEGLKFMVYLQKENIIDESGMPKERFSAEFPKEGPSILRIQQVVRGDSAAYFCASSPRLAGGADTQYFGPGTRLTVL.